The clone carrying this T cell receptor (beta chain) has more than one count but fewer than ten. Its target is unknown. V was clipped by 1 base and J by 8 bases, with 12 bases between them. The CDR3 is 14 residues long. Per the germline V gene, CDR1 is SGHVS and CDR2 is FNYEAQ. This sample stems from a study of T-cell memory formation after mild COVID-19. TCRdb reprocessed the 5' RACE reads with MiXCR, giving one entry per CDR3 protein. The sample carries about 600,000 distinct CDR3 sequences, about 20% recorded once. Study results and limitations: Memory sampled before infection contained some responding clones, suggesting cross-reactive memory joined. Mainly CM and EM harbored the contracting CD4+ clones; mainly EMRA harbored the CD8+ ones. Day 15 to 85 contractors were CD4/CD8 balanced; later expanders leaned CD4+. The second-wave clones peaking on day 37 were not confirmed as SARS-CoV-2-specific.

Sequencing was carried out using PBMCs or a T cell subset sorted from them (not recorded which). The chain joins TRBV7-6 to TRBJ2-4, with unresolved D. The TCR was taken from an adult woman who had mild COVID-19 (a few samples of this study predate the infection). Cell type and time point are not known. For the CDR3, the DNA is TGTGCCAGCAGCTTAGGGGGATTTGGGGACATTCAGTACTTC. Its translation is CASSLGGFGDIQYF.